This T cell receptor beta chain was retrieved from a study of blood T cell repertoires in COVID-19. Study overall: Samples of COVID-19 (acute and convalescent) were obtained from the United States, Italy and Spain. PBMCs, B-cell-depleted T cells, or T cells provided the cDNA or gDNA that made up the material.

In its sample, this clone was seen once. Germline loops: CDR1 MNHEY, CDR2 SVGAGI. The CDR3 is 16 amino acids. After removal of 2 bases from V and 6 bases from J, the junction contained 10 bases not matched to a gene. Measured with immunoSEQ multiplex PCR; TCRdb has only the in-frame clones, and not every one. The sample contains about 70,000 clones, about four fifths of which appear only once. This sequence joins TRBV6-5 and TRBJ1-2, with 9 bases matching TRBD1. The sample was peripheral blood. This clonotype was obtained from a man in his sixties or seventies who had recovered from COVID-19. CDR3: CASSYHRTGERNGYTF. For the CDR3, the DNA is TGTGCCAGCAGTTACCACCGGACAGGGGAACGAAATGGCTACACCTTC.